This is a list of T cell receptor beta chains from one sample in a study of T cells in Graves' hyperthyroidism and ophthalmopathy. Using its own MiXCR run on the multiplex PCR reads, TCRdb lists one record per CDR3 protein. The table includes hundreds of thousands of distinct CDR3 sequences, 14% to 15% detected once. The specimen was blood. Source of these receptors: a woman in her thirties or forties with Graves' ophthalmopathy. CDR3s include the opening cysteine and the closing phenylalanine or tryptophan.

J gene: TRBJ2-7; V gene: TRBV20-1; CDR3 protein: CSARDREFGEQYF
J gene: TRBJ2-7; V gene: TRBV29-1; CDR3 protein: CSVEVDTGSWEQYF
J gene: TRBJ2-7; V gene: TRBV10-3; CDR3 protein: CAISVAGGVYEQYF
J gene: TRBJ1-2; V gene: TRBV5-1; CDR3 protein: CASSLETAFYGYTF
J gene: TRBJ2-7; V gene: TRBV28; CDR3 protein: CASTTDRRGIYEQYF
J gene: TRBJ2-7; V gene: TRBV6-2/TRBV6-3; CDR3 protein: CASSYSTTSGSSYEQYF
J gene: TRBJ1-1; V gene: TRBV12-5; CDR3 protein: CASGFVPVNFVSPLEAFF
J gene: TRBJ2-7; V gene: TRBV28; CDR3 protein: CASEQGQSSYEQYF
J gene: TRBJ1-1; V gene: TRBV7-9; CDR3 protein: CASSLPVTVNTEAFF
J gene: TRBJ1-5; V gene: TRBV19; CDR3 protein: CASSRPSPSNQPQHF
J gene: TRBJ2-7; V gene: TRBV6-1; CDR3 protein: CASSGRTASYEQYF
J gene: TRBJ1-1; V gene: TRBV6-2/TRBV6-3; CDR3 protein: CAGSLTVQGNTEAFF
J gene: TRBJ1-3; V gene: TRBV30; CDR3 protein: CAWERGLEGNTIYF
J gene: TRBJ1-1; V gene: TRBV2; CDR3 protein: CASSEALRRNTEAFF
J gene: TRBJ1-5; V gene: TRBV4-1; CDR3 protein: CASSHHDRSNQPQHF
J gene: TRBJ2-5; V gene: TRBV19; CDR3 protein: CASSPGGTYQETQYF
J gene: TRBJ1-5; V gene: TRBV28; CDR3 protein: CASSGRPGARHQPQHF
J gene: TRBJ2-2; V gene: TRBV25-1; CDR3 protein: CASSADLNTGELFF
J gene: TRBJ1-1; V gene: TRBV7-9; CDR3 protein: CASTPVTGENTEAFF
J gene: TRBJ2-5; V gene: TRBV6-1; CDR3 protein: CASSRSDGATQYF
J gene: TRBJ1-1; V gene: TRBV7-9; CDR3 protein: CASSLGPTVNTEAFF
J gene: TRBJ2-5; V gene: TRBV13; CDR3 protein: CASSPGGGGGQETQYF
J gene: TRBJ1-1; V gene: TRBV12-3/TRBV12-4; CDR3 protein: CATLSTGNTEAFF
J gene: TRBJ1-1; V gene: TRBV20-1; CDR3 protein: CSARPSRGITEAFF
J gene: TRBJ2-7; V gene: TRBV25-1; CDR3 protein: CASRGTSGSSSEQYF
J gene: TRBJ1-2; V gene: TRBV24-1; CDR3 protein: CATSDEDSHGYTF
J gene: TRBJ2-5; V gene: TRBV5-8; CDR3 protein: CASSPKSGNILGETQYF
J gene: TRBJ1-3; V gene: TRBV11-2; CDR3 protein: CASSLVGATSGNTIYF
J gene: TRBJ1-2; V gene: TRBV6-5; CDR3 protein: CASSYANYGYTF
J gene: TRBJ1-2; V gene: TRBV6-1; CDR3 protein: CASKQGRGYTF